The rows below give T cell receptor beta chains drawn from one sample of a study of blood T cell repertoires in COVID-19. Profiling relied on immunoSEQ multiplex PCR, and the TCRdb table lists in-frame clones only, not all of them. This table holds about 250,000 clones, around four fifths found once. The sequenced sample consisted of peripheral blood. The receptors were sampled from a man older than 75 with acute or convalescent COVID-19. The CDR3 runs from the conserved cysteine through the conserved F or W. The D gene is left open where the match is weak.

v_call	j_call	d_call	cdr3_aa
TRBV5-4	TRBJ2-2	.	CASSLLRAESNTGELFF
TRBV28	TRBJ1-5	TRBD1	CASSRGQGNQPQHF
TRBV29-1	TRBJ2-5	TRBD1	CSVITGGEVTQYF
TRBV5-1	TRBJ2-7	.	CASSLEANYEQYF
TRBV9	TRBJ2-2	TRBD2	CASSVGGSGYTGELFF
TRBV19	TRBJ1-2	TRBD1	CATRRDRDYADYTF
TRBV5-4	TRBJ1-1	.	CASSSRTQLNTEAFF
TRBV18	TRBJ1-1	TRBD1	CASSLQGYVEAFF
TRBV29-1	TRBJ1-2	.	CSVKKPRSGAIPNYGYTF
TRBV3-1/TRBV3-2	TRBJ1-1	TRBD1	CASRSGGFYTEAFF
TRBV5-1	TRBJ2-7	.	CASRLDTFGEQYF
TRBV5-1	TRBJ1-3	.	CASSTGSGNTIYF
TRBV12-3/TRBV12-4	TRBJ2-5	.	CASRFSKKETQYF